A selection of T cell receptor beta chains follows, all from one sample in a study of CD8 T cells in Susac syndrome. TCRdb re-derived calls from the immunoSEQ multiplex PCR reads in MiXCR, one entry per CDR3 protein. The sample shows some 170,000 distinct CDR3 sequences, 85% to 95% of them seen only once. Material for sequencing was CD4+ T cells from PBMCs. All receptors derive from a human donor in good health. Both conserved end residues are part of each CDR3. Each record gives: V gene, clone size, J gene, D gene, CDR3 protein, CDR3 DNA. D genes are given only for firm matches. A row's size may be missing; if present it is once, few, many or a size class.

V: TRBV4-3
size: .
J: TRBJ2-1
D: TRBD2
CDR3: CASSQALAGGYLNEQFF
DNA: TGCGCCAGCAGCCAAGCATTAGCGGGAGGATATCTCAATGAGCAGTTCTTC

V: TRBV20-1
size: .
J: TRBJ2-3
D: .
CDR3: CSARDRAGRIFTDTQYF
DNA: TGCAGTGCTAGAGATCGGGCGGGACGAATCTTCACAGATACGCAGTATTTT

V: TRBV7-2
size: once
J: TRBJ1-5
D: .
CDR3: CASRLEDGMKPQHF
DNA: TGTGCCAGCAGACTGGAGGACGGCATGAAGCCCCAGCATTTT

V: TRBV27
size: .
J: TRBJ2-2
D: TRBD1
CDR3: CASSAARGRGTGELFF
DNA: TGTGCCAGCAGTGCGGCCAGGGGGCGAGGTACCGGGGAGCTGTTTTTT

V: TRBV5-1
size: .
J: TRBJ2-7
D: .
CDR3: CASSLGSSGYYEQYF
DNA: TGCGCCAGCAGCTTGGGTTCCAGCGGGTACTACGAGCAGTACTTC

V: TRBV12-3/TRBV12-4
size: .
J: TRBJ1-5
D: TRBD1
CDR3: CASSSRTGNQPQHF
DNA: TGTGCCAGCAGTTCGCGGACAGGGAATCAGCCCCAGCATTTT

V: TRBV20-1
size: .
J: TRBJ1-2
D: .
CDR3: CSGLRLYGYTF
DNA: TGCAGTGGTTTACGGCTTTATGGCTACACCTTC

V: TRBV29-1
size: .
J: TRBJ1-1
D: .
CDR3: CSVERQNPNTEAFF
DNA: TGCAGCGTTGAGAGACAGAATCCGAACACTGAAGCTTTCTTT

V: TRBV3-1
size: .
J: TRBJ2-1
D: TRBD2
CDR3: CASSQYGETSGGFNEQFF
DNA: TGTGCCAGCAGCCAATACGGGGAGACTAGCGGGGGATTTAATGAGCAGTTCTTC

V: TRBV5-1
size: .
J: TRBJ1-2
D: .
CDR3: CASRPAVTDGYTF
DNA: TGCGCCAGCAGGCCCGCTGTGACAGATGGCTACACCTTC

V: TRBV29-1
size: few
J: TRBJ2-3
D: .
CDR3: CSVVSGTDTQYF
DNA: TGCAGCGTTGTCAGCGGCACAGATACGCAGTATTTT

V: TRBV18
size: .
J: TRBJ2-5
D: TRBD1
CDR3: CASSPRGQVTQETQYF
DNA: TGTGCCAGCTCACCAAGGGGACAGGTTACCCAAGAGACCCAGTACTTC

V: TRBV25-1
size: .
J: TRBJ2-6
D: .
CDR3: CASTGFGANVLTF
DNA: TGTGCCAGCACAGGGTTTGGGGCCAACGTCCTGACTTTC

V: TRBV20-1
size: .
J: TRBJ1-2
D: TRBD1
CDR3: CSARDRQGVLMGYGYTF
DNA: TGCAGTGCTAGAGATCGACAGGGAGTCCTTATGGGCTATGGCTACACCTTC

V: TRBV30
size: .
J: TRBJ2-1
D: .
CDR3: CAWSAGLLGNNEQFF
DNA: TGTGCCTGGAGTGCGGGATTGCTGGGAAACAATGAGCAGTTCTTC

V: TRBV12-3/TRBV12-4
size: .
J: TRBJ2-5
D: TRBD2
CDR3: CASSRRTSRAETQYF
DNA: TGTGCCAGCAGCCGTCGGACTAGCCGTGCAGAGACCCAGTACTTC

V: TRBV27
size: .
J: TRBJ1-5
D: TRBD1
CDR3: CASSADRGLSNQPQHF
DNA: TGTGCCAGCAGCGCGGACAGGGGTCTAAGCAATCAGCCCCAGCATTTT

V: TRBV29-1
size: .
J: TRBJ1-2
D: .
CDR3: CSGEGGEGYTF
DNA: TGCAGCGGTGAGGGGGGAGAGGGCTACACCTTC